Listed here are 20 T cell receptor beta chains from one sample, sequenced in a study of cytomegalovirus exposure and HLA in healthy donors. With 60 Vbeta and 13 Jbeta primers, the PCR was carried out. This table comes from immunoSEQ multiplex PCR, and its TCRdb copy is limited to in-frame clones, with some not included. The data contain roughly 180,000 clones, approximately 71% of them singletons. The sequencing input was PBMCs. The receptor set was obtained from a woman aged 40 to 49 in good health and CMV-seropositive.

In its sample, this clone was seen a few times. The CDR3 sequence: CASSEVVEGYEQYF. DNA for the CDR3: TGTGCCAGCAGTGAAGTCGTAGAGGGCTACGAGCAGTACTTC. The chain combines TRBV6-5 with TRBJ2-7; D perhaps matches TRBD2 (5 bases). The CDR3 length is 14 residues. Trimming stripped 5 bases from V and 3 bases from J, with 14 bases between. Germline CDR1 reads MNHEY; CDR2 reads SVGAGI.

By frequency in the sample, this clone is medium-sized (0.01 to 0.1%). Other nucleotide sequences from this sample produce the same CDR3. The chain employs TRBV6-5 and TRBJ1-1, with 7 positions matching TRBD1. The CDR3 totals 13 residues. Germline V gene data show CDR1 as MNHEY and CDR2 as SVGAGI. The trim removed 7 bases at V and 4 bases at J, leaving 6 bases unmatched. CDR3 DNA sequence: TGTGCCAGCAACCTACAGGGGAGCACTGAAGCTTTCTTT. Translating gives CASNLQGSTEAFF.

The V and J genes are TRBV11-2 and TRBJ1-1; D uncertain. The CDR3 extends over 15 amino acids. Between the trimmed V and J ends, which lost 1 base and 2 bases, there was a span of 11 bases. The germline V gene encodes CDR1 SGHAT and CDR2 FQNNGV. CDR3 loop: CASSLGYAVNTEAFF. The CDR3 DNA follows: TGTGCCAGCAGCTTAGGGTATGCGGTTAACACTGAAGCTTTCTTT.

The CDR3 loop is CASSGTSGSHSYNEQFF. In DNA form, the CDR3 reads TGTGCCAGCAGCGGGACTAGCGGGAGCCATTCCTACAATGAGCAGTTCTTC. V is TRBV9 and J is TRBJ2-1, with TRBD2 identical over 13 bases. Germline V gene lookup returns CDR1 SGDLS and CDR2 YYNGEE. Trimming cost V 3 bases and J 1 base; bases outside gene matches: 4. The CDR3 consists of 17 residues. Using reference TRBV9 and TRBJ2-1 for the parts outside the CDR3, the full variable domain is DSGVTQTPKHLITATGQRVTLRCSPRSGDLSVYWYQQSLDQGLQFLIQYYNGEERAKGNILERFSAQQFPDLHSELNLSSLELGDSALYFCASSGTSGSHSYNEQFFGPGTRLTVL.

This chain links TRBV10-3 with TRBJ2-1; the match to TRBD2 covers 9 bases. Germline CDR1 is ENHRY and CDR2 is SYGVKD. Trimming removed 8 bases from V and 7 bases from J; junction bases left unmatched: 12. This CDR3 is 15 amino acids long. This chain's CDR3 is CAIGGLAGLGNEQFF. The CDR3 coding sequence is TGTGCCATCGGGGGGCTAGCGGGATTGGGGAATGAGCAGTTCTTC.

The chain joins TRBV7-8 to TRBJ1-2; D not certain. There are 14 residues in the CDR3. Per germline, CDR1 SGHVS and CDR2 FQNEAQ. Trimming left V 1 base short and J 8 bases short, with 14 bases between. CDR3 sequence (DNA): TGTGCCAGCAGCTTAGAGGAGGGCCCTAGGGGCTACACCTTC. Translating it yields CASSLEEGPRGYTF. Combining the CDR3 with reference TRBV7-8 and TRBJ1-2 gives the whole variable domain GAGVSQSPRYKVAKRGQDVALRCDPISGHVSLFWYQQALGQGPEFLTYFQNEAQLDKSGLPSDRFFAERPEGSVSTLKIQRTQQEDSAVYLCASSLEEGPRGYTFGSGTRLTVV.

The rearrangement uses TRBV7-2 and TRBJ2-5, with 7 bases aligning to TRBD1. This CDR3 contains 13 residues. Germline CDR1 reads SGHTA; CDR2 reads FQGNSA. V trimming: 1 base; J trimming: 7 bases; junction bases outside the gene matches: 3. CDR3 sequence reads: CASSLGSGGTQYF. DNA of the CDR3: TGTGCCAGCAGCTTAGGGTCAGGGGGGACCCAGTACTTC.

V gene TRBV5-4 combines with J gene TRBJ2-1; maybe TRBD1 (5 bases). The CDR3 consists of 13 residues. V dropped 4 bases and J dropped 9 bases, with 14 bases sitting between them. The germline V gene encodes CDR1 SGHNT and CDR2 YYREEE (reference sequence). CDR3 amino acids: CASSPKTVSEQFF. In DNA form, the CDR3 reads TGTGCCAGCAGCCCTAAGACAGTAAGTGAGCAGTTCTTC.

The CDR3 reads CSGGTGAGNTEAFF. Here the CDR3 DNA reads TGCAGCGGCGGGACAGGGGCTGGGAACACTGAAGCTTTCTTT. The chain has TRBV29-1 and TRBJ1-1; 10 nucleotides match TRBD1. Germline CDR1 reads SQVTM; CDR2 reads ANQGSEA. The V gene end was trimmed by 7 bases and the J gene end by 1 base; junction bases not matched to a gene: 6. This CDR3 contains 14 residues. Complete variable domain (other parts from reference TRBV29-1 and TRBJ1-1): SAVISQKPSRDICQRGTSLTIQCQVDSQVTMMFWYRQQPGQSLTLIATANQGSEATYESGFVIDKFPISRPNLTFSTLTVSNMSPEDSSIYLCSGGTGAGNTEAFFGQGTRLTVV.

The chain carries TRBV14 and TRBJ2-1; TRBD1 agrees at 8 bases. Germline V CDR1 and CDR2: SGHDN, FVKESK. The CDR3 is made up of 13 amino acids. J gave up 12 bases and V 4 bases, and 8 bases lay outside the gene matches. CDR3 in amino acids: CASSRRQGARQFF. The CDR3 nucleotides are TGTGCCAGCAGCCGGCGCCAGGGGGCTAGGCAGTTCTTC.

This chain connects TRBV27 to TRBJ2-1; D is undetermined. The germline V gene has CDR1 MNHEY and CDR2 SMNVEV (reference sequence). The CDR3 is 14 residues long. The V and J ends lost 3 bases and 3 bases respectively, with 9 bases between them. The CDR3 sequence: CASSLASYYNEQFF. The DNA of the CDR3 is TGTGCCAGCAGTTTGGCTAGTTACTACAATGAGCAGTTCTTC.

The chain couples TRBV27 to TRBJ2-2; D may be TRBD2 (5 bases). Looked up from germline, CDR1 is MNHEY and CDR2 is SMNVEV (reference sequence). V was cut by 7 bases and J by 0 bases, with 18 bases left in between. The CDR3 extends over 17 amino acids. The CDR3 protein is CASISRSGLTNTGELFF. Written as DNA, the CDR3 is TGTGCCAGCATTTCGAGATCTGGACTGACGAACACCGGGGAGCTGTTTTTT.

This chain links TRBV6-1 with TRBJ1-1; D is unclear. Germline-derived CDR1 and CDR2 are MNHNS and SASEGT. Trimming pared 3 bases from V and 6 bases from J, leaving 8 bases between. The CDR3 contains 12 residues. The CDR3 region has the DNA TGTGCCAGCAGTGACAGTCCAGCTGAAGCTTTCTTT. Amino acids: CASSDSPAEAFF.

This clone occurred a few times. The junction departs from germline at one end; a sequencing error may be responsible. This chain connects TRBV7-9 to TRBJ2-7, with 10 bases identical to TRBD1. Germline values: CDR1 SEHNR, CDR2 FQNEAQ (reference sequence). The CDR3 sequence is 11 residues long. The DNA of the CDR3 is TGTGCCAGCATGGGCTCCGGGACAGGGGCTTTC. It yields the protein CASMGSGTGAF.

This chain connects TRBV29-1 to TRBJ2-4; weak D call: TRBD2 (5 bases). Germline CDR1 is SQVTM and CDR2 is ANQGSEA. The CDR3 runs to 13 residues. V was trimmed by 3 bases and J by 6 bases, leaving 12 bases between them. CDR3 bases: TGCAGCGTTGAGACGGGGTCTGGAAACATTCAGTACTTC. Translating it yields CSVETGSGNIQYF.

The chain recombines TRBV5-1 with TRBJ1-5; tentative D call: TRBD1 (5 bases). Germline-derived CDR1 and CDR2 are SGHRS and YFSETQ. The CDR3 runs to 14 residues. Trimming took 3 bases from V and 10 from J, leaving 17 bases between them. CDR3 DNA: TGCGCCAGCAGCTCCGGACCTAACGGGGGACCCCAGCATTTT. Translating gives CASSSGPNGGPQHF. Using reference TRBV5-1 and TRBJ1-5 for the parts outside the CDR3, the full variable domain is KAGVTQTPRYLIKTRGQQVTLSCSPISGHRSVSWYQQTPGQGLQFLFEYFSETQRNKGNFPGRFSGRQFSNSRSEMNVSTLELGDSALYLCASSSGPNGGPQHFGDGTRLSIL.

V and J are TRBV28 and TRBJ1-2; 8 bases map to TRBD1. The CDR3 runs to 16 residues. From germline, CDR1 is MDHEN and CDR2 SYDVKM. V was clipped by 8 bases and J by 0 bases; unmatched bases: 11. This chain's CDR3 is CASHIPGGRANYGYTF. Written as DNA, the CDR3 is TGTGCCAGCCATATCCCAGGGGGCAGAGCTAACTATGGCTACACCTTC.

The genes are TRBV13 and TRBJ2-7; 7 bases fit TRBD2. The CDR3 covers 19 residues. After removal of 4 bases from V and 0 bases from J, the junction contained 18 bases not matched to a gene. Germline V gene data show CDR1 as PRHDT and CDR2 as FYEKMQ (reference sequence). CDR3 sequence: CASSSSELGASGLSYEQYF. In DNA form, the CDR3 reads TGTGCCAGCAGCTCCTCCGAGCTCGGGGCTAGCGGACTCTCCTACGAGCAGTACTTC. Drawing the rest from reference TRBV13 and TRBJ2-7, the complete variable domain is AAGVIQSPRHLIKEKRETATLKCYPIPRHDTVYWYQQGPGQDPQFLISFYEKMQSDKGSIPDRFSAQQFSDYHSELNMSSLELGDSALYFCASSSSELGASGLSYEQYFGPGTRLTVT.

J is TRBJ2-3 and V is TRBV4-3; D gene uncertain. V lost 0 bases and J 2 bases, leaving 6 bases between the germline ends. CDR3 size: 14 residues. Germline loops: CDR1 LGHNA, CDR2 YSLEER. Here the CDR3 reads CASSQDQATDTQYF. In nucleotides, the CDR3 is TGCGCCAGCAGCCAAGATCAGGCCACAGATACGCAGTATTTT.

The chain carries TRBV11-3 and TRBJ2-7; 9 bases line up with TRBD1. The V segment lost 3 bases and the J segment 2 bases; nucleotides outside the gene matches: 8. Germline CDR1 and CDR2: SGHNT and YENEEA. The CDR3 totals 16 residues. The DNA for the CDR3 is TGTGCCAGCAGCTTTGCACAGGGGGCTTCCCCCTACGAGCAGTACTTC. It specifies CASSFAQGASPYEQYF.